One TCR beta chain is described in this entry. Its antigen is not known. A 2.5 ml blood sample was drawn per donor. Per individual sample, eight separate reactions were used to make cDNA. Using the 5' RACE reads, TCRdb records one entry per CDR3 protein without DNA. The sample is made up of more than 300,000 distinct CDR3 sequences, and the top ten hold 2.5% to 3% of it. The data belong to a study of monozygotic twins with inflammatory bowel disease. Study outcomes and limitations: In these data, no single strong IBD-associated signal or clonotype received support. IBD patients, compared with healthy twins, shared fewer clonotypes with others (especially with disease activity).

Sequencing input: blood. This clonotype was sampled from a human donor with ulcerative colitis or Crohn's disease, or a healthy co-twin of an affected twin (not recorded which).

The CDR3 sequence: CASSYFGDSNQPQHF. V and J are TRBV6-5 and TRBJ1-5. Looked up from germline, CDR1 is MNHEY and CDR2 is SVGAGI. The CDR3 has 15 amino acids.